The 6 T cell receptor beta chains below all came from one sample that was sequenced in a study of T cell repertoires in cytomegalovirus infection. TCRdb redid the calling of the reads with MiXCR, one entry per CDR3 protein. The sample lists some 68,000 distinct CDR3 sequences, approximately 22% seen once, with 79% in the top ten. These receptors' antigens are unknown. Sample: PBMCs, sequenced either directly or after in vitro stimulation (not recorded which). The receptors come from a human donor in good health (CMV status not recorded). Some clones in this sample may be carry-over from other donors' samples.

The rearrangement uses TRBV19 and TRBJ1-1, with 7 bases lining up with TRBD1. CDR3 length: 15 amino acids. The V gene's germline CDR1 is LNHDA and CDR2 SQIVND (reference sequence). V was pared by 5 bases and J by 0 bases, with 6 bases of the junction left unmatched. CDR3 in amino acids: CASSRLGTVNTEAFF. Here the CDR3 DNA reads TGTGCCAGTAGTCGCCTTGGGACAGTGAACACTGAAGCTTTCTTT.

The gene calls are TRBV6-6 and TRBJ2-5, with a tentative D call TRBD2 (6 bases). Trimming shortened V by 10 bases and J by 5 bases, and 14 bases separated the two germline ends. This CDR3 contains 12 residues. Germline CDR1 and CDR2: MNHNY and SVGAGI (reference sequence). The CDR3 loop reads CATGGIGETQYF. The CDR3 DNA reads TGTGCCACTGGAGGGATTGGGGAGACCCAGTACTTC.

V and J are TRBV20-1 and TRBJ2-3; D remains unclear. CDR3 length equals 16 residues. Trimming removed 4 bases at V and 0 bases at J, with 17 bases between. From germline, CDR1 is DFQATT and CDR2 SNEGSKA (reference sequence). The CDR3 protein is CSATPNAATSTDTQYF. The CDR3 nucleotides read TGCAGTGCTACCCCCAACGCGGCCACTAGCACAGATACGCAGTATTTT.

The chain combines TRBV19 with TRBJ2-1; a possible D gene is TRBD2 (6 bases). CDR1 LNHDA and CDR2 SQIVND come from the germline V gene (reference sequence). The CDR3 totals 15 residues. The V gene lost 9 bases and the J gene lost 1 base, with 16 bases spanning the gap. The CDR3: CASWGSGESYNEQFF. CDR3 in DNA: TGTGCCAGCTGGGGTTCGGGAGAGTCCTACAATGAGCAGTTCTTC.

This clonotype came up a few times. The rearrangement joins TRBV11-3 to TRBJ2-1, with D uncertain. Germline-derived CDR1 and CDR2 are SGHNT and YENEEA. Trimming pared 1 base from V and 10 bases from J, leaving 5 bases between. The CDR3 sequence is 11 residues long. The CDR3 coding sequence is TGTGCCAGCAGCTTAGGTAGCGAGCAGTTCTTC. This translates into CASSLGSEQFF. The full variable domain, in which reference TRBV11-3 and TRBJ2-1 provide the parts outside the CDR3, is EAGVVQSPRYKIIEKKQPVAFWCNPISGHNTLYWYLQNLGQGPELLIRYENEEAVDDSQLPKDRFSAERLKGVDSTLKIQPAELGDSAVYLCASSLGSEQFFGPGTRLTVL.

This clonotype appeared a few times. V and J are TRBV12-3 or TRBV12-4 and TRBJ2-1, with a tentative D call TRBD1 (5 bases). V lost 3 bases and J lost 8, with 14 bases in between. This CDR3 has 14 amino acids. The CDR3 sequence is CASSFPARADEQFF. The CDR3 coding sequence is TGTGCCAGCAGTTTTCCCGCCAGGGCCGATGAGCAGTTCTTC.